The sequence of this T cell receptor (beta chain) was determined in a study of T cell responses to AZD1222 COVID-19 vaccine. The sample holds one count of this clone. Assay: immunoSEQ multiplex PCR; the TCRdb copy retains only in-frame clones and omits some. The repertoire holds 120,000 to 150,000 clones, with 85% to 90% as singletons. Looked up from germline, CDR1 is KGHDR and CDR2 is SFDVKD. The CDR3 is made up of 15 amino acids. Trimming shortened V by 1 base and J by 4 bases, and 12 bases separated the two germline ends. This sequence was found in an adult who received the AZD1222 COVID-19 vaccine. This chain links TRBV24-1 with TRBJ2-5, with D perhaps TRBD2 (5 bases). Sequencing used peripheral blood, obtained 28 days after the second AZD1222 dose. CDR3 region: CATSDFTRGGETQYF. The DNA for the CDR3 is TGTGCCACCAGTGATTTTACACGCGGAGGAGAGACCCAGTACTTC.